The clone carrying this T cell receptor beta chain appeared once. Random-hexamer reverse transcription was applied to roughly 0.5 to 1 ug RNA. One entry per CDR3 protein, called by TCRdb with MiXCR from the immunoSEQ multiplex PCR reads. The sample includes under 95,000 distinct CDR3 sequences, roughly 94% of them seen just once. The record originates from a study of CD8 T cells in Susac syndrome. Sequencing was performed on CD8+ T cells from PBMCs. The clonotype was recovered from a human donor with Susac syndrome.

Here the CDR3 reads CSAPPRTVGMDNEQFF. The CDR3 nucleotides read TGCAGTGCTCCCCCGAGGACAGTGGGGATGGACAATGAGCAGTTCTTC. The chain combines TRBV20-1 with TRBJ2-1; perhaps TRBD1 as D (6 bases). This CDR3 is 16 amino acids long. V lost 5 bases to trimming and J lost 5 bases, with 22 bases between them. Germline V gives CDR1 DFQATT, CDR2 SNEGSKA (reference sequence).